These 17 T cell receptor beta chains came from one sample sequenced in a study of T cell repertoires in cytomegalovirus infection. Each CDR3 protein is one row after TCRdb ran MiXCR on the reads. The data hold 490,000 or so distinct CDR3 sequences, with around 11% observed a single time. Material for sequencing was PBMCs. Receptors originate from a human donor in good health (CMV status not recorded). Some clones in this sample may be carry-over from other donors' samples.

The rearrangement links TRBV19 to TRBJ2-3, with TRBD1 matching over 8 bases. The CDR3 runs 18 residues. Trimming at V came to 1 base and at J to 4 bases, leaving 13 bases not matched to a gene. Germline CDR1 LNHDA, CDR2 SQIVND (reference sequence). The CDR3 sequence: CASSIVGFGRGPADTQYF. The CDR3 DNA reads TGTGCCAGTAGTATAGTGGGCTTTGGCAGGGGGCCCGCAGATACGCAGTATTTT.

The V and J genes are TRBV19 and TRBJ1-1; the D is unclear. CDR1 is LNHDA and CDR2 is SQIVND in the germline V gene (reference sequence). The CDR3 extends over 12 amino acids. V shed 3 bases and J shed 5 bases, with 7 bases lying between them. CDR3 residues: CASSIGSTEAFF. CDR3 bases: TGTGCCAGTAGTATCGGAAGTACTGAAGCTTTCTTT.

In its sample, this clonotype was seen many times. V and J are TRBV4-2 and TRBJ2-3; 7 positions match TRBD2. The CDR3 consists of 15 residues. V was clipped by 0 bases and J by 5 bases; unmatched bases: 5. Germline assignment: CDR1 LGHNA and CDR2 YNFKEQ. The chain's CDR3 is CASSQDRGRRDTQYF. In DNA form, the CDR3 reads TGTGCCAGCAGCCAAGATCGCGGGAGAAGAGATACGCAGTATTTT.

Ten or more counts support this clonotype. The genes are TRBV12-3 or TRBV12-4 and TRBJ2-2; D unresolved. The V and J ends lost 4 bases and 4 bases respectively, with 13 bases between them. The CDR3 runs 15 residues. CDR3 loop: CASSSTAHGTGELFF. The DNA for the CDR3 is TGTGCCAGCAGTTCGACGGCTCATGGCACCGGGGAGCTGTTTTTT.

This clonotype showed up many times. J is TRBJ2-1 and V is TRBV11-2, with no clear D. This CDR3 has 12 amino acids. Trimming took off 6 bases at V and 6 bases at J, with 9 bases between the two ends. Germline V lookup: CDR1 SGHAT, CDR2 FQNNGV. The CDR3 DNA reads TGTGCCAGCAGAGCTGATGGCAATGAGCAGTTCTTC. The encoded protein is CASRADGNEQFF.

This chain connects TRBV30 to TRBJ2-2; D is possibly TRBD1 (6 bases). The V gene lost 0 bases and the J gene lost 7 bases, with 6 bases spanning the gap. This CDR3 is 12 amino acids long. CDR1 and CDR2 (germline): GTSNPN, SVGIG (reference sequence). The DNA of the CDR3 is TGTGCCTGGAGTGTACAGGGCGGGGAGCTGTTTTTT. It is translated as CAWSVQGGELFF.

This clonotype appeared many times. The CDR3 spells CSVDGYIPGLAGEGETQYF. DNA for the CDR3: TGCAGCGTTGATGGCTACATCCCGGGACTAGCGGGAGAGGGAGAGACCCAGTACTTC. The chain employs TRBV29-1 and TRBJ2-5; 14 nucleotides line up with TRBD2. After removal of 3 bases from V and 4 bases from J, the junction contained 16 bases not matched to a gene. Germline CDR1 is SQVTM and CDR2 is ANQGSEA. This CDR3 is 19 amino acids long. Full variable domain (missing parts from reference TRBV29-1 and TRBJ2-5): SAVISQKPSRDICQRGTSLTIQCQVDSQVTMMFWYRQQPGQSLTLIATANQGSEATYESGFVIDKFPISRPNLTFSTLTVSNMSPEDSSIYLCSVDGYIPGLAGEGETQYFGPGTRLLVL.

The sample holds one count of this clonotype. This rearrangement joins TRBV7-3 to TRBJ2-1; 7 positions agree with TRBD1. Germline loops: CDR1 SGHTA, CDR2 FQGTGA. CDR3 length: 13 residues. The trim removed 5 bases at V and 9 bases at J, leaving 7 bases unmatched. Here the CDR3 DNA reads TGTGCCAGCAGCCAAGGGGGCAGCGGTGAGCAGTTCTTC. Encoded protein: CASSQGGSGEQFF.

At least ten counts were recorded for this clonotype. The chain has TRBV12-3 or TRBV12-4 and TRBJ1-4; 11 positions agree with TRBD1. CDR3 length: 17 residues. V dropped 5 bases and J dropped 8; count of bases not matched to a gene: 13. The CDR3 region has the DNA TGTGCCAGCAGTCCGGGGACAGGGGGAACGCGGAACGAAAAACTGTTTTTT. Amino acids: CASSPGTGGTRNEKLFF.

In this sample, this clonotype turned up a few times. The chain recombines TRBV11-1 with TRBJ2-1; D possibly corresponds to TRBD1 (5 bases). The CDR3 sequence is 16 residues long. Germline assignment: CDR1 SGHAT and CDR2 FQDESV (reference sequence). V was clipped by 2 bases and J by 7 bases, with 18 bases between them. In DNA, the CDR3 is TGTGCCAGCAGCTTATTGTACCGACTGGGGCTAAATGAGCAGTTCTTC. Amino acids: CASSLLYRLGLNEQFF.

The sample holds many counts of this clonotype. The rearrangement joins TRBV6-1 to TRBJ2-5, with unresolved D. The CDR3 length is 14 residues. V lost 5 bases and J lost 3, with 13 bases in between. Germline-derived CDR1 and CDR2 are MNHNS and SASEGT. This CDR3 is CASSPDGLEETQYF. The CDR3 nucleotides read TGTGCCAGCAGTCCGGACGGGTTAGAAGAGACCCAGTACTTC.

In regard to this clonotype: The junction departs from germline at one end; a sequencing error may be responsible. The genes are TRBV9 and TRBJ2-7, with D possibly TRBD2 on 5 matching bases. Germline V gives CDR1 SGDLS, CDR2 YYNGEE. CDR3 length equals 14 residues. The CDR3 loop is CASSARAGPYERYF. In DNA form, the CDR3 reads TGTGCCAGCAGCGCGCGGGCAGGACCCTACGAGCGGTACTTC.

This clonotype was found many times. J is TRBJ1-3 and V is TRBV7-2; weak D call: TRBD1 (6 bases). Germline V lookup: CDR1 SGHTA, CDR2 FQGNSA. V was pared by 3 bases and J by 0 bases, with 9 bases between. CDR3 length equals 15 residues. The CDR3 spells CASSLLRGSGNTIYF. As DNA, the CDR3 is TGTGCCAGCAGCTTGCTCAGGGGCTCTGGAAACACCATATATTTT.

The chain uses TRBV20-1 and TRBJ2-4; 8 bases agree with TRBD2. The CDR3 has 13 amino acids. CDR1 is DFQATT and CDR2 is SNEGSKA in the germline V gene (reference sequence). V was clipped by 2 bases and J by 5 bases; unmatched bases: 2. The DNA of the CDR3 is TGCAGTGCTAGAATTAGCGGGGAAAACATTCAGTACTTC. Translating it yields CSARISGENIQYF.

V gene TRBV5-5 combines with J gene TRBJ2-5; D is possibly TRBD2 (5 bases). This CDR3 spans 18 amino acids. The germline V and J ends were trimmed by 0 bases and 4 bases, with 22 bases remaining between them. Germline CDR1 SGHKS, CDR2 YYEKEE (reference sequence). CDR3 DNA: TGTGCCAGCAGCTTGGCCCTAGCATCGGGTCGTTTAGGAGAGACCCAGTACTTC. As protein: CASSLALASGRLGETQYF.

The chain uses TRBV7-3 and TRBJ2-3; 7 positions match TRBD2. Germline V CDR1 and CDR2: SGHTA, FQGTGA. V shed 5 bases, J shed 4 bases, and the junction held 12 bases outside the gene matches. There are 16 residues in the CDR3. The DNA for the CDR3 is TGTGCCAGCAGCCCCGCTCTTGGCGGGGGTGCAGATACGCAGTATTTT. It is translated as CASSPALGGGADTQYF.

The chain joins TRBV30 to TRBJ2-7, with D perhaps TRBD1 (5 bases). This CDR3 has 15 amino acids. Germline V gene lookup returns CDR1 GTSNPN and CDR2 SVGIG (reference sequence). V lost 3 bases to trimming and J lost 4 bases, with 19 bases between them. The CDR3 nucleotides are TGTGCCTGGAGCCTACTTCCCAGGGATTTGTACGAGCAGTACTTC. It yields the protein CAWSLLPRDLYEQYF.